What follows are 24 T cell receptor beta chains derived from one specimen sequenced in a study of read filtering for tumor transcriptome and immune sequencing. The library was built from approximately 400 ng RNA with molecular barcoded adaptors for alpha/delta and beta/gamma chains. One entry per CDR3 protein, called by TCRdb with MiXCR from the reads. This sample has under 35,000 distinct CDR3 sequences, with about 18% found just once. Sequenced material: a population of CD138-negative cells sorted from bone marrow. The receptors derive from a donor aged 40 or over with multiple myeloma.

A remark on this clonotype: Being one base from a much bigger clone, this may be a read error. V usage is TRBV11-2 and J usage is TRBJ1-2; 8 nucleotides line up with TRBD1. This CDR3 region has 15 residues. Germline CDR1 SGHAT, CDR2 FQNNGV. CDR3 region: CASSLSDRVFYSYTF. In DNA, the CDR3 is TGTGCCAGCAGCTTATCGGACAGGGTCTTCTATAGCTACACCTTC.

In this sample, this clonotype turned up many times. This sequence joins TRBV29-1 and TRBJ2-5; 7 bases match TRBD1. Trimming cost V 8 bases and J 4 bases; bases outside gene matches: 10. Per the germline V gene, CDR1 is SQVTM and CDR2 is ANQGSEA. This CDR3 contains 13 residues. CDR3 nucleotide sequence: TGCAGCCAGACTGACAGGGCAGGAGAGACCCAGTACTTC. Residues: CSQTDRAGETQYF.

This clonotype was counted at least ten times. The rearrangement joins TRBV5-1 to TRBJ1-4; no clear D gene. The CDR3 has 13 residues. V gave up 0 bases and J gave up 3 bases, with 3 bases separating them. In germline, CDR1 is SGHRS, CDR2 YFSETQ. The CDR3 reads CASSLVANEKLFF. The DNA of the CDR3 is TGCGCCAGCAGCTTGGTGGCTAATGAAAAACTGTTTTTT. The full variable domain, its missing parts supplied by reference TRBV5-1 and TRBJ1-4, is KAGVTQTPRYLIKTRGQQVTLSCSPISGHRSVSWYQQTPGQGLQFLFEYFSETQRNKGNFPGRFSGRQFSNSRSEMNVSTLELGDSALYLCASSLVANEKLFFGSGTQLSVL.

For this clonotype: This clone may be a read error of a much larger clone one base away. V gene TRBV25-1 combines with J gene TRBJ2-6; tentatively, D is TRBD2 (6 bases). Germline V gene sequence: CDR1 MGHDK, CDR2 SYGVNS. The CDR3 has 15 residues. The CDR3 region is CASSSERAGANILTF. CDR3 bases: TGTGCCAGCAGTTCTGAGCGGGCTGGGGCCAACATCCTGACTTTC. Looking up the rest from reference TRBV25-1 and TRBJ2-6 gives the full variable domain: EADIYQTPRYLVIGTGKKITLECSQTMGHDKMYWYQQDPGMELHLIHYSYGVNSTEKGDLSSESTVSRIRTEHFPLTLESARPSHTSQYLCASSSERAGANILTFGAGSRLTVL.

In this sample, this clonotype turned up many times. The chain employs TRBV6-6 and TRBJ1-5; D not resolved. Germline V lookup: CDR1 MNHNY, CDR2 SVGAGI (reference sequence). This CDR3 contains 14 residues. V was clipped by 5 bases and J by 1 base, with 9 bases between them. CDR3 region: CASSHSDSNQPQHF. The CDR3 DNA sequence: TGTGCCAGCAGTCATTCCGACAGCAATCAGCCCCAGCATTTT.

This clonotype was seen at least ten times. The rearrangement joins TRBV29-1 to TRBJ2-7, with D maybe TRBD1 (5 bases). Germline V CDR1 and CDR2: SQVTM, ANQGSEA. V was trimmed by 5 bases and J by 7 bases, leaving 18 bases between them. CDR3 size: 13 residues. CDR3 loop: CSVRRGSSREQYF. The CDR3 nucleotides read TGCAGCGTTCGAAGGGGCAGTAGTAGAGAGCAGTACTTC.

This sequence joins TRBV5-1 and TRBJ2-4; TRBD2 is a possible D gene (6 bases). In germline, CDR1 is SGHRS, CDR2 YFSETQ. V was cut by 4 bases and J by 2 bases, with 10 bases left in between. CDR3 length: 14 amino acids. The CDR3 nucleotides read TGCGCCAGCAGCACGGCGGGGACCAAAAACATTCAGTACTTC. Translating it yields CASSTAGTKNIQYF.

By proportion, this clonotype is medium-sized (0.01 to 0.1%). The rearrangement uses TRBV21-1 and TRBJ1-5; the table's D call of TRBD1 was not tested on the DNA. TRBV21-1 counts as a pseudogene. The CDR3 totals 17 residues. CDR3 sequence reads: CASSKALGWTQYQPQHF. Written as DNA, the CDR3 is TGTGCCAGCAGCAAAGCGCTAGGCTGGACACAGTATCAGCCCCAGCATTTT.

The chain is built from TRBV3-1 and TRBJ2-1; 10 nucleotides match TRBD2. With V trimmed by 1 base and J by 9 bases, 6 bases remained unmatched. This CDR3 contains 15 residues. Germline V CDR1 and CDR2: LGHDT, YNNKEL (reference sequence). The CDR3 spells CASSQVLAGVGEQFF. CDR3 nucleotide sequence: TGTGCCAGCAGCCAAGTGCTAGCGGGAGTTGGTGAGCAGTTCTTC.

This clonotype qualifies as medium-sized. V usage is TRBV6-5 and J usage is TRBJ2-6; 9 bases fit TRBD1. The CDR3 loop spans 18 amino acids. Unmatched junction bases numbered 16, after V lost 10 bases and J lost 3 bases. Looked up from germline, CDR1 is MNHEY and CDR2 is SVGAGI. Here the CDR3 reads CATHFHTGGLVGANVLTF. Here the CDR3 DNA reads TGTGCCACCCACTTCCACACAGGGGGCTTAGTTGGGGCCAACGTCCTGACTTTC.

This clonotype has ten or more counts. This chain uses TRBV6-4 with TRBJ2-1, with D maybe TRBD2 (5 bases). CDR1 is MRHNA, CDR2 SNTAGT, per germline. V lost 2 bases, J lost 0 bases, and 11 bases lay in between. This CDR3 comprises 16 residues. The CDR3 reads CASSDGGRSSYNEQFF. The CDR3 coding sequence is TGTGCCAGCAGTGACGGCGGGCGGAGCTCCTACAATGAGCAGTTCTTC.

This clonotype was picked up many times. The J gene is TRBJ2-5, the V gene TRBV12-3 or TRBV12-4; 8 bases line up with TRBD2. With V trimmed by 1 base and J by 1 base, 2 bases remained unmatched. This CDR3 region has 15 residues. CDR3 residues: CASSLGSGGQETQYF. The CDR3 coding sequence is TGTGCCAGCAGTTTAGGCAGCGGGGGCCAAGAGACCCAGTACTTC.

There are many counts of this clonotype. The rearrangement uses TRBV10-3 and TRBJ1-2; 8 bases fit TRBD1. Trimming cost V 2 bases and J 8 bases; bases outside gene matches: 7. The germline gives CDR1 ENHRY, CDR2 SYGVKD. CDR3 size: 14 residues. CDR3 sequence: CAISETTGGHGYTF. CDR3 bases: TGTGCCATCAGTGAGACAACAGGGGGACACGGCTACACCTTC.

This clonotype was observed at least ten times. This CDR3 is CASSLADTQYF. The CDR3 DNA reads TGTGCCAGCAGCCTCGCAGATACGCAGTATTTT. The chain uses TRBV7-2 and TRBJ2-3; D uncertain. Trimming left V 5 bases short and J 4 bases short, with 4 bases between. The germline V gene encodes CDR1 SGHTA and CDR2 FQGNSA. The CDR3 is 11 residues long. The full variable domain, with the rest looked up from reference TRBV7-2 and TRBJ2-3, is GAGVSQSPSNKVTEKGKDVELRCDPISGHTALYWYRQSLGQGLEFLIYFQGNSAPDKSGLPSDRFSAERTGGSVSTLTIQRTQQEDSAVYLCASSLADTQYFGPGTRLTVL.

As for this clonotype: The junction departs from germline at one end; a sequencing error may be responsible. The chain has TRBV7-3 and TRBJ2-5; possibly TRBD1 for D (5 bases). Germline V gene sequence: CDR1 SGHTA, CDR2 FQGTGA. The CDR3 loop spans 17 amino acids. CDR3 sequence reads: CVSSLTGSGHLQETQYF. The CDR3 bases are TGTGTCAGCAGCTTAACTGGGTCCGGACACCTCCAAGAGACCCAGTACTTC. The full variable domain, rest sourced from reference TRBV7-3 and TRBJ2-5, is GAGVSQTPSNKVTEKGKYVELRCDPISGHTALYWYRQSLGQGPEFLIYFQGTGAADDSGLPNDRFFAVRPEGSVSTLKIQRTERGDSAVYLCVSSLTGSGHLQETQYFGPGTRLLVL.

In its sample, this clonotype was seen many times. The rearrangement uses TRBV10-3 and TRBJ2-2; unclear D gene. The CDR3 is 13 amino acids. CDR1 is ENHRY, CDR2 SYGVKD, per germline. V was shortened by 5 bases and J by 7 bases, with 11 bases between the two germline ends. The CDR3 region has the DNA TGTGCCATCAGTTATAGCTCCAGCGGGGAGCTGTTTTTT. Amino acids: CAISYSSSGELFF.

This clonotype has a count of ten or more. This chain joins TRBV27 and TRBJ2-7, with TRBD2 identical over 7 bases. V was pared by 0 bases and J by 1 base, with 3 bases of the junction left unmatched. This CDR3 comprises 15 residues. Germline CDR1 reads MNHEY; CDR2 reads SMNVEV (reference sequence). This CDR3 reads CASSLSAGRSYEQYF. CDR3 DNA sequence: TGTGCCAGCAGTTTATCAGCGGGAAGGTCCTACGAGCAGTACTTC.

This clonotype was recorded a few times. V is TRBV19 and J is TRBJ2-7; D call uncertain. Deletions cut 5 bases from V and 7 bases from J, with 6 bases between. The V gene's germline CDR1 is LNHDA and CDR2 SQIVND (reference sequence). CDR3 size: 10 residues. The CDR3 here is CASSAIEQYF. The DNA of the CDR3 is TGTGCCAGTAGTGCCATAGAGCAGTACTTC.

Details on this clonotype: At one of its ends the junction is not consistent with the germline gene, which may arise from a read error. V and J are TRBV27 and TRBJ2-1; weak D call: TRBD2 (5 bases). The germline V gene has CDR1 MNHEY and CDR2 SMNVEV (reference sequence). This CDR3 has 16 residues. CDR3 nucleotide sequence: TGTGGCAGCAGTTTAGTAGCGCGGCCCCTTTACAATGAGCAGTTCTTC. It encodes CGSSLVARPLYNEQFF.

The J gene is TRBJ1-5, the V gene TRBV4-1, with D hard to call. Trimming removed 1 base at V and 3 bases at J, with 7 bases between. The CDR3 runs to 14 residues. CDR1 is MGHRA and CDR2 is YSYEKL in the germline V gene. DNA for the CDR3: TGCGCCAGCAGCCAAGGCAGCTACAATCAGCCCCAGCATTTT. This gives the protein CASSQGSYNQPQHF.

To note about this clonotype: Since a much larger clone is just one base distant, this may be a read error. This chain uses TRBV11-1 with TRBJ2-1; D not resolved. This CDR3 has 14 amino acids. CDR1 is SGHAT and CDR2 is FQDESV in the germline V gene (reference sequence). V was clipped by 5 bases and J by 4 bases, with 12 bases between them. DNA for the CDR3: TGTGCCAGCAGCCCGTACCTGCCTTACAATGAGCAGTTCTTC. It is translated as CASSPYLPYNEQFF.

This clonotype was picked up many times. J is TRBJ1-3 and V is TRBV25-1; D gene ambiguous. The CDR3 is 11 amino acids. CDR1 is MGHDK and CDR2 is SYGVNS in the germline V gene. V dropped 4 bases and J dropped 4 bases, with 2 bases sitting between them. The DNA for the CDR3 is TGTGCCAGCAGTGCCGGAAACACCATATATTTT. The encoded protein is CASSAGNTIYF.

In its sample, this clonotype ranks as medium-sized. The V call is TRBV29-1, the J call TRBJ2-1; D could derive from TRBD1 or TRBD2 (5 bases each). The CDR3 runs to 12 residues. From germline, CDR1 is SQVTM and CDR2 ANQGSEA. Trimming shortened V by 3 bases and J by 15 bases, and 18 bases separated the two germline ends. The DNA of the CDR3 is TGCAGCGTTGACCTCGGGACCAGTCTGGGGTTCTTC. This sequence encodes CSVDLGTSLGFF.

There are many counts of this clonotype. Lacking the conserved final phenylalanine or tryptophan, this CDR3 likely reflects a read error. J is TRBJ2-1 and V is TRBV11-3; 7 nucleotides align to TRBD1. CDR3 size: 15 residues. Germline lookup yields CDR1 SGHNT and CDR2 YENEEA. The V segment lost 2 bases and the J segment 5 bases; nucleotides outside the gene matches: 6. CDR3 sequence (DNA): TGTGCCAGCAGCTTACAGACAGGGTATGACAATGAGCAGTTCCTC. It translates to CASSLQTGYDNEQFL.